Listed below are T cell receptor beta chains from one sample, sequenced in a study of cytomegalovirus exposure and HLA in healthy donors. Generated by immunoSEQ multiplex PCR, the TCRdb table keeps only in-frame clones and is missing some. The table has about 200,000 clones, more than 70% seen once; the top ten hold over 1.3%. The source material was PBMCs. The receptors here all came from a woman under 30 in good health and CMV-seronegative. The CDR3 runs from the conserved cysteine through the conserved F or W. A D gene is named only where the DNA matches it firmly. Clone sizes are given selectively: once, few, many, or a class where the clone is expanded.

j_call d_call clone_size v_call cdr3_aa cdr3_nt
TRBJ2-7 NA NA TRBV5-1 CASSLYPENYEQYF TGCGCCAGCAGCTTGTATCCCGAGAACTACGAGCAGTACTTC
TRBJ1-4 TRBD1 NA TRBV5-1 CASSLGQGATNEKLFF TGCGCCAGCAGCTTGGGACAGGGGGCTACTAATGAAAAACTGTTTTTT
TRBJ1-6 TRBD1 NA TRBV10-3 CAISSTTPAGQHNSPLHF TGTGCCATCAGTTCGACCACCCCCGCGGGACAGCATAATTCACCCCTCCACTTT
TRBJ1-6 NA NA TRBV6-5 CASSYRYQGGNSPLHF TGTGCCAGCAGTTACCGTTACCAGGGAGGCAATTCACCCCTCCACTTT
TRBJ2-2 NA few TRBV2 CATTAGELFF TGTGCCACAACGGCCGGGGAGCTGTTTTTT
TRBJ2-5 TRBD2 NA TRBV5-1 CASSWGGDKETQYF TGCGCCAGCAGCTGGGGAGGGGATAAAGAGACCCAGTACTTC
TRBJ2-7 TRBD1 few TRBV27 CASRGGGTGEYEQYF TGTGCCAGCAGGGGAGGGGGGACAGGGGAATACGAGCAGTACTTC
TRBJ1-1 NA NA TRBV27 CASSFLQGSTEAFF TGTGCCAGCAGTTTCTTACAGGGAAGCACTGAAGCTTTCTTT
TRBJ1-4 NA once TRBV29-1 CSVEDLRKGAEKLFF TGCAGCGTTGAAGATCTAAGGAAAGGGGCTGAAAAACTGTTTTTT
TRBJ2-7 NA NA TRBV10-3 CAISDGQKNSYEQYF TGTGCCATCAGTGATGGTCAGAAGAATTCCTACGAGCAGTACTTC
TRBJ1-3 TRBD1 NA TRBV5-8 CASSPGTAGNTIYF TGTGCCAGCAGCCCCGGGACAGCTGGAAACACCATATATTTT
TRBJ2-7 TRBD1 NA TRBV10-3 CAISGTGVDEQYF TGTGCCATCAGCGGGACAGGGGTGGACGAGCAGTACTTC
TRBJ1-2 NA NA TRBV2 CASYEILRVYGYTF TGTGCCAGCTATGAGATTTTGAGGGTCTATGGCTACACCTTC
TRBJ1-1 NA NA TRBV4-1 CASSHGGGTEAFF TGCGCCAGCAGCCACGGGGGAGGCACTGAAGCTTTCTTT
TRBJ1-1 TRBD1 NA TRBV5-1 CASRTGGKNTEAFF TGCGCCAGCAGGACAGGGGGTAAGAACACTGAAGCTTTCTTT
TRBJ2-1 NA NA TRBV5-1 CASSLGEAYNEQFF TGCGCCAGCAGCTTGGGGGAGGCCTACAATGAGCAGTTCTTC
TRBJ1-5 TRBD1 NA TRBV9 CASSVAGQGDQPQHF TGTGCCAGCAGCGTTGCGGGACAGGGGGATCAGCCCCAGCATTTT
TRBJ2-6 TRBD2 NA TRBV5-1 CASSQTSGRAGANVLTF TGCGCCAGCAGCCAGACTAGCGGGAGGGCTGGGGCCAACGTCCTGACTTTC
TRBJ2-3 TRBD1 NA TRBV27 CASSSRQGAVTDTQYF TGTGCCAGCAGTTCAAGACAGGGAGCCGTCACAGATACGCAGTATTTT
TRBJ2-1 TRBD2 NA TRBV2 CASRRAGGSYNEQFF TGTGCCAGCAGGCGGGCGGGGGGATCCTACAATGAGCAGTTCTTC
TRBJ1-5 NA NA TRBV29-1 CSVGQRNQPQHF TGCAGCGTTGGACAGCGTAATCAGCCCCAGCATTTT
TRBJ2-7 TRBD2 NA TRBV19 CASSTLAGVGREQYF TGTGCCAGTAGTACCCTAGCGGGTGTGGGTCGAGAGCAGTACTTC
TRBJ1-3 TRBD1 NA TRBV6-5 CASSYGTGSSGNTIYF TGTGCCAGCAGTTACGGGACAGGGAGCTCTGGAAACACCATATATTTT
TRBJ2-7 TRBD1 NA TRBV19 CASSSQWGTGGDSGYEQYF TGTGCCAGTAGCTCCCAGTGGGGGACAGGGGGCGATTCGGGGTACGAGCAGTACTTC
TRBJ2-3 TRBD2 once TRBV10-3 CAITGKAGGNTDTQYF TGTGCCATCACCGGTAAAGCGGGAGGAAACACAGATACGCAGTATTTT
TRBJ1-5 TRBD1 NA TRBV5-8 CASSLGTGSNQPQHF TGTGCCAGCAGCTTAGGGACAGGCAGCAATCAGCCCCAGCATTTT
TRBJ2-2 NA NA TRBV7-6 CASSLRGMTGELFF TGTGCCAGCAGCTTGCGCGGGATGACCGGGGAGCTGTTTTTT
TRBJ2-4 NA NA TRBV19 CASSMGQNIQYF TGTGCCAGTAGTATGGGGCAGAACATTCAGTACTTC
TRBJ1-4 TRBD1 NA TRBV9 CASSFSGTDNEKLFF TGTGCCAGCAGCTTTTCCGGGACAGATAATGAAAAACTGTTTTTT
TRBJ1-2 NA NA TRBV6-5 CASSYSLEGANYGYTF TGTGCCAGCAGTTACTCCCTCGAGGGCGCTAACTATGGCTACACCTTC
TRBJ1-2 NA NA TRBV6-4 CASSASRQVPLDYTF TGTGCCAGCAGTGCCTCGCGACAGGTCCCGTTGGACTACACCTTC
TRBJ1-1 TRBD1 NA TRBV19 CASSIRSQGQGWVVMNTEAFF TGTGCCAGTAGTATTAGGAGCCAAGGACAGGGGTGGGTAGTAATGAACACTGAAGCTTTCTTT